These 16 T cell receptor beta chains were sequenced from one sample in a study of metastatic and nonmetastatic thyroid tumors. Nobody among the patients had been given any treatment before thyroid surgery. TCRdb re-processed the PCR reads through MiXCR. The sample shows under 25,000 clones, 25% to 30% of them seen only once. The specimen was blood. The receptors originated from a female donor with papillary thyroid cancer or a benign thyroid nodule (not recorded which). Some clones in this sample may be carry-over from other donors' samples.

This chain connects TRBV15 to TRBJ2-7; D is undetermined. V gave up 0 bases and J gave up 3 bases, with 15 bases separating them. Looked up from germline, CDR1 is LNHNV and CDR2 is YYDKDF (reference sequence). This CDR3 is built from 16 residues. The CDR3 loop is CATSRDLSTLGYEQYF. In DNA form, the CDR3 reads TGTGCCACCAGCAGAGATCTGAGTACCCTCGGCTACGAGCAGTACTTC. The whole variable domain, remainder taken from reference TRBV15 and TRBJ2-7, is DAMVIQNPRYQVTQFGKPVTLSCSQTLNHNVMYWYQQKSSQAPKLLFHYYDKDFNNEADTPDNFQSRRPNTSFCFLDIRSPGLGDTAMYLCATSRDLSTLGYEQYFGPGTRLTVT.

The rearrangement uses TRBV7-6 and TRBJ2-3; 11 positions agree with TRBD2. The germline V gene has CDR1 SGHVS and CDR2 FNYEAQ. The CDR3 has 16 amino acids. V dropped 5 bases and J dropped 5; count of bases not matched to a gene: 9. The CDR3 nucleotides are TGTGCCAGCAGCGCAGTAGCGGGAGGGGAGAAAGATACGCAGTATTTT. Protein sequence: CASSAVAGGEKDTQYF.

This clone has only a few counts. The CDR3 loop is CASSPRGLEAFF. The CDR3 coding sequence is TGTGCCAGCTCACCACGTGGACTTGAAGCTTTCTTT. V is TRBV18 and J is TRBJ1-1; no firm D call. In germline, CDR1 is KGHSH, CDR2 LQKENI. V dropped 1 base and J dropped 7 bases, with 7 bases sitting between them. The CDR3 spans 12 residues.

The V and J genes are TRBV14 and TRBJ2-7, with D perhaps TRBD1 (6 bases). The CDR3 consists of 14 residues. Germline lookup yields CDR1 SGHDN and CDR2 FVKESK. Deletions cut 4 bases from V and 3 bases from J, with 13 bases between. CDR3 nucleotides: TGTGCCAGCAGCCCCACCCAGGGGTTCTACGAGCAGTACTTC. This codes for CASSPTQGFYEQYF.

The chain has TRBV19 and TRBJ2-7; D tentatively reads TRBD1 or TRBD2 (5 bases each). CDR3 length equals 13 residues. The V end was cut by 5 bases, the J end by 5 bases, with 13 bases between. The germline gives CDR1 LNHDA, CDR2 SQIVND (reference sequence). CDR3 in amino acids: CASSLRRDHEQYF. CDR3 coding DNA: TGTGCCAGTAGTCTCCGCAGGGACCACGAGCAGTACTTC.

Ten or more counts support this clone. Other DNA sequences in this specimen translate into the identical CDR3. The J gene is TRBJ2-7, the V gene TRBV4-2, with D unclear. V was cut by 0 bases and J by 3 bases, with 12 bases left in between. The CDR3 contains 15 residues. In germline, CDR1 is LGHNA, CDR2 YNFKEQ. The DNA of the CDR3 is TGTGCCAGCAGCCAAGATGCCGGACCACTCTACGAGCAGTACTTC. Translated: CASSQDAGPLYEQYF.

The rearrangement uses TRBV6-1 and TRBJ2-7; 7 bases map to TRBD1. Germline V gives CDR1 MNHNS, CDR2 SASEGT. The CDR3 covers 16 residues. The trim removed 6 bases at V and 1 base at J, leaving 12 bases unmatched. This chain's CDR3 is CASRSGTAQGSYEQYF. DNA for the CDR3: TGTGCCAGCAGATCCGGGACAGCCCAAGGGTCCTACGAGCAGTACTTC.

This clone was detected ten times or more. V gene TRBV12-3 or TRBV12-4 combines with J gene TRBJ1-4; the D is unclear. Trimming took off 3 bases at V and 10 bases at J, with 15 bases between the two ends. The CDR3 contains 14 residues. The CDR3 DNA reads TGTGCCAGCAGTTTGGAACGGACCACTGGAAAACTGTTTTTT. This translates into CASSLERTTGKLFF.

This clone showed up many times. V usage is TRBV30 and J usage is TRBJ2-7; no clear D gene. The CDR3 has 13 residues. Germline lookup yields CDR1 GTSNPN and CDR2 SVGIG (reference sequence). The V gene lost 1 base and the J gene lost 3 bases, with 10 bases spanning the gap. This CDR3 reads CAWSGGKSYEQYF. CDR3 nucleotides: TGTGCCTGGAGTGGAGGCAAAAGCTACGAGCAGTACTTC.

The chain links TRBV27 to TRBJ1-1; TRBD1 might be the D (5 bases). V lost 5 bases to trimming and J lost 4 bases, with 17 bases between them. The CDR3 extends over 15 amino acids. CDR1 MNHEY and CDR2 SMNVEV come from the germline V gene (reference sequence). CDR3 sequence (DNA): TGTGCCAGCAGTCAGAATTTTCAGGGTGGCACTGAAGCTTTCTTT. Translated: CASSQNFQGGTEAFF.

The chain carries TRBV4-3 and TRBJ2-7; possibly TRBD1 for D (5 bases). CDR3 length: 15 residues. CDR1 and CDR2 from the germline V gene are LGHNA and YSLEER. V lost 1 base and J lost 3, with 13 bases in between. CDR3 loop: CASSQVWGPLYEQYF. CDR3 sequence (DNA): TGCGCCAGCAGCCAAGTCTGGGGCCCGCTCTACGAGCAGTACTTC.

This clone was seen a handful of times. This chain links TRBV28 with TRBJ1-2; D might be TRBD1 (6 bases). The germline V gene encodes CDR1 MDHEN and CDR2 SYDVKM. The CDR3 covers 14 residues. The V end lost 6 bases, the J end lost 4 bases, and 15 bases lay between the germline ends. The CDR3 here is CASRSTGPLYGYTF. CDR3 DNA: TGTGCCAGCAGGAGCACAGGGCCCCTCTATGGCTACACCTTC.

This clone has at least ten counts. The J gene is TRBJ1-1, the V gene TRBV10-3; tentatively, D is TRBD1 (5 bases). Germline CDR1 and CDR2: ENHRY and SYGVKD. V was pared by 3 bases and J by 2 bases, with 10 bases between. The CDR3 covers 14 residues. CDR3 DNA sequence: TGTGCCATCAGTGACCCAGGGCGCAACACTGAAGCTTTCTTT. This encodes CAISDPGRNTEAFF.

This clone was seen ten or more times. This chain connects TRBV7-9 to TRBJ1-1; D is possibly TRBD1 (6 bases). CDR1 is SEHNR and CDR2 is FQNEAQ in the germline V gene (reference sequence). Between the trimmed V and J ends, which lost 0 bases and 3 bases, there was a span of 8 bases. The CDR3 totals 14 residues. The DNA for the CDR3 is TGTGCCAGCAGCTTAGCGGGGGGGCACACTGAAGCTTTCTTT. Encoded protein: CASSLAGGHTEAFF.

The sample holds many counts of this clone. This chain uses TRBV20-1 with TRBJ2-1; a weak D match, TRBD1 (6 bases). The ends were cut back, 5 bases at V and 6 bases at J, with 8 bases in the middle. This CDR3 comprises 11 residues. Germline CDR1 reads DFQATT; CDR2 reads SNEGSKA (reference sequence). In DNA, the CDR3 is TGCAGTGCTCTGGGGGCCAATGAGCAGTTCTTC. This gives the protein CSALGANEQFF.

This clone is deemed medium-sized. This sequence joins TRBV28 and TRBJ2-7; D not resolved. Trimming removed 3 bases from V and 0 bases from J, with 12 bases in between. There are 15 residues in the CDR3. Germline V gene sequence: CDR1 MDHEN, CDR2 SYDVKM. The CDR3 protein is CASSFRGVTSYEQYF. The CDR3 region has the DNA TGTGCCAGCAGTTTTCGTGGGGTAACCTCCTACGAGCAGTACTTC.